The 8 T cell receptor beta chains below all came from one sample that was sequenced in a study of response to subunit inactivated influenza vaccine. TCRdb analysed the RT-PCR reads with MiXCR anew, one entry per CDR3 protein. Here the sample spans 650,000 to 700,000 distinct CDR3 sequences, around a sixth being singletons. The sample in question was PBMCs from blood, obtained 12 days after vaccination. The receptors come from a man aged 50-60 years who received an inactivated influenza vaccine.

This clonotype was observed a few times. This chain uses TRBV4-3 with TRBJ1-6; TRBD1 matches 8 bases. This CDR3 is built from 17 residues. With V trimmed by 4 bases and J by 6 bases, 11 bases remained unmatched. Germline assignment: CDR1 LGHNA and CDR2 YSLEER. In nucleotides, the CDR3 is TGCGCCAGCAGCCTTGGTAGGCCGGACAGGGCTAATTCACCCCTCCACTTT. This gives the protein CASSLGRPDRANSPLHF.

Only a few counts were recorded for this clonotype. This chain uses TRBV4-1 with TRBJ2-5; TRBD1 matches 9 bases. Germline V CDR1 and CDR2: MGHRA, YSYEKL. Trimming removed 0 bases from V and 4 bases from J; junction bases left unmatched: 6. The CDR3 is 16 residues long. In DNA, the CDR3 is TGCGCCAGCAGCCAAGATACAGGGGGCAGGGGAGAGACCCAGTACTTC. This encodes CASSQDTGGRGETQYF.

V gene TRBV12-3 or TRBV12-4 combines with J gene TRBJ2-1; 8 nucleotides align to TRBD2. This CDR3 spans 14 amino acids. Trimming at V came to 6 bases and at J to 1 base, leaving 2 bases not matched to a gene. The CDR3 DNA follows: TGTGCCAGCAGGGAGCGGGAGTCCTACAATGAGCAGTTCTTC. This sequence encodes CASRERESYNEQFF.

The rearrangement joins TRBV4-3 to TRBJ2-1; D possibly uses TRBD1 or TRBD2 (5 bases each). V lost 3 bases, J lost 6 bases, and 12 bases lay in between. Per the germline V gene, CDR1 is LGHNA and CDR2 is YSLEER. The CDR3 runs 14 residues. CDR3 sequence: CASSHAMGTNEQFF. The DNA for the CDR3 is TGCGCCAGCAGCCACGCGATGGGGACCAATGAGCAGTTCTTC.

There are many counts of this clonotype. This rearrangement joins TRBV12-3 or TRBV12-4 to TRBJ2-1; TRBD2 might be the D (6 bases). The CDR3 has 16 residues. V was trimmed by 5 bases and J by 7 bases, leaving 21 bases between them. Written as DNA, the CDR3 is TGTGCCAGCAGTCCCCGACTAGGCGAGGCGCGAAATGAGCAGTTCTTC. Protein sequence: CASSPRLGEARNEQFF.

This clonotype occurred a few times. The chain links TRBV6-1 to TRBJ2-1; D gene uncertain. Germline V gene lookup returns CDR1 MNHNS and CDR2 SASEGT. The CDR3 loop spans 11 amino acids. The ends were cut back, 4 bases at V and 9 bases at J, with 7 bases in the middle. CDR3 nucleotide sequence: TGTGCCAGCAGTGCCAGGTTTGAGCAGTTCTTC. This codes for CASSARFEQFF.

The DNA for the CDR3 is TGTGCCAGCAGTTTAGGGGCCCACTCCTACGAGCAGTACTTC. Translation: CASSLGAHSYEQYF. The V call is TRBV12-3 or TRBV12-4, the J call TRBJ2-7; the D is unclear. Deletions cut 1 base from V and 0 bases from J, with 7 bases between. The CDR3 is made up of 14 amino acids.

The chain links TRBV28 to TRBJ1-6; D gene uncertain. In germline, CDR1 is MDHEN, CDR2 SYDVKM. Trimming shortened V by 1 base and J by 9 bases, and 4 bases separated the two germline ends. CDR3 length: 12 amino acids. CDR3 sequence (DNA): TGTGCCAGCAGTTTATTTCCTTCACCCCTCCACTTT. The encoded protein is CASSLFPSPLHF. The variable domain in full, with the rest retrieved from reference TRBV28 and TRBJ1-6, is DVKVTQSSRYLVKRTGEKVFLECVQDMDHENMFWYRQDPGLGLRLIYFSYDVKMKEKGDIPEGYSVSREKKERFSLILESASTNQTSMYLCASSLFPSPLHFGNGTRLTVT.